A single sample is the source of the 5 T cell receptor beta chains below, sequenced in a study of radiation and T cells in renal cell carcinoma. Clones were sequenced by immunoSEQ multiplex PCR, and TCRdb holds only the in-frame ones, with some missing. The sample carries roughly 170,000 clones, 88% recorded once. Documented time point: blood 4 weeks post-SBRT, at nephrectomy. Treatment: 15 Gy SBRT to primary tumor, nephrectomy 4 weeks later. The sample here was blood, taken from a patient whose treatment included radiotherapy and nephrectomy. The receptors shown here come from a woman between 50 and 59 years old with renal cell carcinoma.

This rearrangement joins TRBV2 to TRBJ2-1; weak D call: TRBD2 (7 bases). The germline V gene encodes CDR1 SNHLY and CDR2 FYNNEI. This CDR3 region has 16 residues. Deletions cut 4 bases from V and 1 base from J, with 14 bases between. CDR3 loop: CASSGGGGLSYNEQFF. The CDR3 nucleotides read TGTGCCAGCAGTGGTGGGGGGGGCCTGTCCTACAATGAGCAGTTCTTC.

The V call is TRBV5-1, the J call TRBJ1-1; the match to TRBD1 covers 10 bases. Germline loops: CDR1 SGHRS, CDR2 YFSETQ. The length of the CDR3 is 15 residues. V lost 3 bases and J lost 4; bases outside the gene matches: 6. The CDR3 region is CASSSTRTGGTEAFF. The CDR3 DNA reads as TGCGCCAGCAGCTCGACTAGGACAGGGGGCACTGAAGCTTTCTTT.

The chain recombines TRBV30 with TRBJ1-2, with D perhaps TRBD1 (6 bases). Germline V lookup: CDR1 GTSNPN, CDR2 SVGIG (reference sequence). V was trimmed by 2 bases and J by 4 bases, leaving 17 bases between them. This CDR3 contains 15 residues. CDR3 coding DNA: TGTGCCTGGAGTTTACAGGGCCTCCTCGCCTATGGCTACACCTTC. Translation: CAWSLQGLLAYGYTF.

The V and J genes are TRBV6-1 and TRBJ1-1, with D maybe TRBD1 (5 bases). CDR1 and CDR2 (germline): MNHNS, SASEGT. This CDR3 contains 14 residues. Trimming removed 6 bases from V and 7 bases from J, with 18 bases in between. The CDR3 DNA sequence: TGTGCCAGCAGAGGACGCCAAGGGACTATTGAAGCTTTCTTT. The encoded protein is CASRGRQGTIEAFF.

The chain links TRBV13 to TRBJ1-2, with TRBD1 as a possible D gene (5 bases). Between the trimmed V and J ends, which lost 6 bases and 3 bases, there was a span of 17 bases. This CDR3 is 15 amino acids long. CDR1 is PRHDT, CDR2 FYEKMQ, per germline (reference sequence). The CDR3 coding sequence is TGTGCCAGCAGTTACCAGGACGGGGGGGACTATGGCTACACCTTC. Protein: CASSYQDGGDYGYTF.